What follows is one T cell receptor beta chain and its context. Its target antigen remains unknown. Base-call qualities are not available, and no considerably larger clone is one nucleotide away. Counted from cysteine to phenylalanine, this CDR3 has 16 amino acids. CDR3 DNA is the only sequence kept; it has 48 bases, read in frame from the first base. V is trimmed back by 3 bases and J by 5 bases, and the junction contains 9 bases that no gene match accounts for. The germline V gene supplies CDR1 MNHNS and CDR2 SASEGT. Library prep was done by 5' RACE. The data were produced on an Illumina MiSeq. During library preparation, unique molecular identifiers were attached to individual cDNA molecules so that TCRs could be counted quantitatively and reproducibly. Turning to the authors' computational methods: A median of approximately 96,000 TCRs per sample was observed, with a range of 23,224 to 690,600. V, J and CDR3 annotation of the TCR reads was performed with the Decombinator software suite. To make PS versus PT1 abundance plots, every sample was subsampled to the same number of TCRs (28,000). Expanded TCRs were defined as absent before sensitization and observed at least eight times at the 2-week time point. Clones were called with MiXCR by TCRdb after fastp trimmed the public reads at Q25, and only in-frame beta chains were retained. Duplicate CDR3 protein sequences are folded into a single record with the most common DNA and genes. The V and J calls here are based on TCRdb, not the publication. The sample yields 70,000 to 85,000 distinct CDR3 sequences; about a sixth were counted once. Of the sample, under 7.5% is held by the ten largest clones.

This entry is derived from a study of human T cells and chemical hapten exposure (dated by TCRdb to the early 2020s). Broadly, across the study: The libraries were sequenced as a pool, and the TCR yield per sample differed mostly because of small variations in library volumes within the pool. For every blood RNA sample, sequencing covered both the TCR alpha and TCR beta chains. The study tracked peripheral blood TCR repertoire changes in vivo during primary and secondary sensitization to the hapten diphenylcyclopropenone (DPC) in alopecia patients. Overall results and qualifications from the work: DPC sensitization did not change how many TCRs were above 1 in 1000 frequency, and no evidence was found of alterations in global repertoire structure. Repeated subsampling changed both the strength of the expansion versus patch-test correlation and the threshold at which that correlation became significant.

Total RNA was isolated from unfractionated whole blood collected in Tempus Blood RNA tubes. As TCR sequencing controls, five healthy volunteers were used, with blood taken at day 0, 2 weeks and 6 weeks. The rearranged segments are TRBV6-1 and TRBJ1-5, and 8 junction bases match TRBD1. This receptor was obtained from a female donor in good health. In nucleotides, the sequence is TGTGCCAGCAGTGAGCCCAGGGGGCGCCCGGATCAGCCCCAGCATTTT. This codes for CASSEPRGRPDQPQHF.